This TCR beta chain stems from a study of T cells in Graves' hyperthyroidism and ophthalmopathy. Across the whole study: Peripheral blood was acquired at first diagnosis, ahead of any therapy whatsoever. General study findings and limits: Model-based prediction identified ophthalmopathy a median 6.5 months prior to its onset.

It was RNA transcripts that yielded the amplified TCR beta CDR3 regions. The HTBI set primed first-round TCR CDR3 RT-PCR. TCRdb redid the calling of the multiplex PCR reads with MiXCR, one entry per CDR3 protein. The table lists 400,000 to 500,000 distinct CDR3 sequences, approximately 15% of them singletons. Worth noting for this clonotype: Its antigen is currently unknown.

The CDR3 loop spans 19 amino acids. Losses at the gene ends were 2 bases for V and 0 bases for J; bases not matched to a gene: 9. Germline CDR1 MNHEY, CDR2 SVGAGI. The receptor was derived from a young woman with Graves' hyperthyroidism. The chain couples TRBV6-5 to TRBJ2-6; 8 nucleotides agree with TRBD2. Sequencing was carried out using blood. This chain's CDR3 is CASSYNPAGEVSGANVLTF. For the CDR3, the DNA is TGTGCCAGCAGTTACAACCCAGCGGGAGAAGTCTCTGGGGCCAACGTCCTGACTTTC.